This T cell receptor (beta chain) was captured by sequencing in a study of T cell changes during pregnancy in multiple sclerosis (dated by TCRdb to the late 2010s). General notes on the study: The study examined how the T cell repertoire changed over the course of pregnancy in women with multiple sclerosis.

This clone showed up just once. The clone's antigen remains unknown. No per-base quality is available; no much larger clone lies one base away. Receptor amplification or capture employed the immunoSEQ multiplex PCR assay. The immuneACCESS repertoire file appears here via TCRdb, limited to in-frame rearrangements. These files lack a portion of the clones; in checked studies, under half of the deficit traces to unresolved V genes, and the cause of the others is not known. This sample comprises roughly 40,000 clones, 90% of them detected only once. The top ten clonotypes cover 0.45% to 0.55% of the sample. CDR1 and CDR2 are drawn from the germline V gene: SQVTM, ANQGSEA. The CDR3, from cysteine to phenylalanine, totals 11 residues. Kept here is only the CDR3 DNA, which spans 33 bases and is read in frame from base 1. V is pared back by 5 bases and J by 1 base, with 5 bases lying between the germline termini.

Recombination connected TRBV29-1 to TRBJ1-1; a confident D gene designation cannot be given. The material sequenced was CD4+ T cells from peripheral blood mononuclear cells, taken in the first trimester of pregnancy. This receptor was taken from a female donor in good health, enrolled as a control in a pregnancy study. The CDR3: CSVRENTEAFF. The DNA is TGCAGCGTTAGAGAGAACACTGAAGCTTTCTTT.